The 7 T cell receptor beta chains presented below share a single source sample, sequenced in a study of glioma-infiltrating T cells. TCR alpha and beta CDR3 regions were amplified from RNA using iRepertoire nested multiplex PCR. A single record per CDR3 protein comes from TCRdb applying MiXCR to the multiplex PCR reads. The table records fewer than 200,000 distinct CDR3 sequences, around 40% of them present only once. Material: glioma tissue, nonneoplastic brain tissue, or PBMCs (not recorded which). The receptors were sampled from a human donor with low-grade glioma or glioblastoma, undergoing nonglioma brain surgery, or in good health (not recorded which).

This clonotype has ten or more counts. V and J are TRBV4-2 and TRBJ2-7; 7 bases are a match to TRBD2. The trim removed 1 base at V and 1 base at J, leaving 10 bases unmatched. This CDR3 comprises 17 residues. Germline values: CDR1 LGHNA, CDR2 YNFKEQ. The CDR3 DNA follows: TGTGCCAGCAGCCAAGGAAGGTTTCGCGGGAGTTCCTACGAGCAGTACTTC. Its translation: CASSQGRFRGSSYEQYF.

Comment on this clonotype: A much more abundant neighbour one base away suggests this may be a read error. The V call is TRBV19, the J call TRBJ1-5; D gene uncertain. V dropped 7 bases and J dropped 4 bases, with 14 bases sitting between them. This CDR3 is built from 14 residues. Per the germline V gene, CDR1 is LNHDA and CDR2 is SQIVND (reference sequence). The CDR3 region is CASTYVAVNQPQHF. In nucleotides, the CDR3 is TGTGCCAGTACCTACGTGGCAGTTAATCAGCCCCAGCATTTT.

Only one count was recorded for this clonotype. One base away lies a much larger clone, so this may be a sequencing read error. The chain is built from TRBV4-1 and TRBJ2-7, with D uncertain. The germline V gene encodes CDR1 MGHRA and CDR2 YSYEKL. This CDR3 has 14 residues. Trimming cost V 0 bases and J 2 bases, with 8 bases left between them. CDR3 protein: CASSQDMWAYEQYF. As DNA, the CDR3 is TGCGCCAGCAGCCAAGATATGTGGGCCTACGAGCAGTACTTC.

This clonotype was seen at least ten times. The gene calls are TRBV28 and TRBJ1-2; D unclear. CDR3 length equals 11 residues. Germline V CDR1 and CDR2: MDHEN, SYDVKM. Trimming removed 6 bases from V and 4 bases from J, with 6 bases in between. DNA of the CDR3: TGTGCCAGCAGCCGGACCTATGGCTACACCTTC. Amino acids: CASSRTYGYTF.

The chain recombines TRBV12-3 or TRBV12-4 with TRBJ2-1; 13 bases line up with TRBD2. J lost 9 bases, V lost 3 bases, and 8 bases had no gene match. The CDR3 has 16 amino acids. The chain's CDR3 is CASSFGLAGELGEQFF. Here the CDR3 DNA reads TGTGCCAGCAGTTTCGGACTAGCGGGAGAACTGGGTGAGCAGTTCTTC.

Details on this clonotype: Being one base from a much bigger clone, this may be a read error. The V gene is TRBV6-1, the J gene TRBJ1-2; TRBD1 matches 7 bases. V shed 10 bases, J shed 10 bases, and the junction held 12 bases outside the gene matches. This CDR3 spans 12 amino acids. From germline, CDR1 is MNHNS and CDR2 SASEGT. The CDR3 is CAIGTARLVYTF. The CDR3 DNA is TGTGCCATTGGGACAGCACGTCTTGTCTACACCTTC.

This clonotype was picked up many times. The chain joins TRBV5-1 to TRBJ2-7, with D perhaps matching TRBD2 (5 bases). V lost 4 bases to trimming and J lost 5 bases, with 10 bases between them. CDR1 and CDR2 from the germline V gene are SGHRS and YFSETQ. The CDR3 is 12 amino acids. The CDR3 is CASSRDLNEQYF. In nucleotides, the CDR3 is TGCGCCAGCAGCCGGGATCTTAACGAGCAGTACTTC.